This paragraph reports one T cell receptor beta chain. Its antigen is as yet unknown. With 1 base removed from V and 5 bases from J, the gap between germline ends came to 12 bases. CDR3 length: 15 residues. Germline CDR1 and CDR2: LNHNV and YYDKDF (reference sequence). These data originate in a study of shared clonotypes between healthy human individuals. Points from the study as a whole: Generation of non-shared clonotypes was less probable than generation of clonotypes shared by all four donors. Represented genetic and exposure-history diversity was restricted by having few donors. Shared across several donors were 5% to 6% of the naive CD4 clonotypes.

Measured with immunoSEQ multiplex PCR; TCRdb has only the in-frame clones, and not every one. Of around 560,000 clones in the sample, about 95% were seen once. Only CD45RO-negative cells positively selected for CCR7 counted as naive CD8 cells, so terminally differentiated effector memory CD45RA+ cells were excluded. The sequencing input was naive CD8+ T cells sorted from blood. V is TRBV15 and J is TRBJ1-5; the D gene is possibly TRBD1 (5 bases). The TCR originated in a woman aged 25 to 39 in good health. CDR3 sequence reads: CATSRAGILDQPQHF. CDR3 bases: TGTGCCACCAGCAGAGCAGGGATCTTGGATCAGCCCCAGCATTTT.